A selection of T cell receptor beta chains follows, all from one sample in a study of T cells in Graves' hyperthyroidism and ophthalmopathy. One entry per CDR3 protein, called by TCRdb with MiXCR from the multiplex PCR reads. The sample lists fewer than 600,000 distinct CDR3 sequences, 11% to 15% occurring once. The sequencing sample was made of blood. These receptors all stem from a woman aged 40-49 years with Graves' hyperthyroidism. The CDR3 runs from the conserved cysteine through the conserved F or W. D genes are given only for firm matches. Some rows have no size entry. The others give once, few or many, or a class for an expanded clone.

j_call,cdr3_length,clone_size,d_call,v_call,cdr3_aa,cdr3_nt
TRBJ2-2,14,-,-,TRBV9,CASSAPLGEGGLFF,TGTGCCAGCAGCGCCCCGCTAGGGGAGGGGGGGCTGTTTTTT
TRBJ1-6,14,many,TRBD1,TRBV20-1,CSAREDRGFSPLHF,TGCAGTGCTAGAGAAGACAGGGGGTTTTCACCCCTCCACTTT
TRBJ2-3,14,few,TRBD2,TRBV29-1,CSGGGTWDSDTQYF,TGCAGCGGGGGGGGTACTTGGGATTCGGATACGCAGTATTTT
TRBJ1-1,14,many,-,TRBV3-1,CASSAHRVGTEAFF,TGTGCCAGCAGCGCCCACAGGGTCGGCACTGAAGCTTTCTTT
TRBJ2-7,12,many,-,TRBV7-9,CASSLEGLEQYF,TGTGCCAGCAGTCTGGAGGGCCTCGAGCAGTACTTC
TRBJ2-1,14,many,TRBD2,TRBV12-3/TRBV12-4,CASSRLAGDNEQFF,TGTGCCAGCAGTCGGCTAGCGGGAGACAATGAGCAGTTCTTC
TRBJ2-1,16,-,TRBD2,TRBV27,CASSLSAFGGSNEQFF,TGTGCCAGCAGTTTATCAGCATTTGGCGGGAGCAATGAGCAGTTCTTC
TRBJ1-2,13,many,-,TRBV7-9,CASSLEYLRGYTF,TGTGCCAGCAGCTTAGAATATCTGCGGGGCTACACCTTC
TRBJ1-4,14,-,-,TRBV30,CAWSSVQGGEKLFF,TGTGCCTGGAGTTCTGTGCAGGGAGGTGAAAAACTGTTTTTT
TRBJ1-5,14,many,TRBD1,TRBV28,CASRGYRGDQPQHF,TGTGCCAGCAGGGGGTACAGGGGGGATCAGCCCCAGCATTTT
TRBJ2-2,15,many,-,TRBV12-3/TRBV12-4,CASGRGDLNTGELFF,TGTGCCAGCGGCCGCGGGGACCTGAACACCGGGGAGCTGTTTTTT
TRBJ2-2,15,few,-,TRBV5-1,CASSLDMVGTGELFF,TGCGCCAGCAGCTTGGATATGGTAGGGACCGGGGAGCTGTTTTTT
TRBJ2-5,14,many,TRBD2,TRBV7-3,CASSSMGGVETQYF,TGTGCCAGCAGCTCAATGGGGGGGGTGGAGACCCAGTACTTC
TRBJ2-5,14,-,TRBD1,TRBV7-8,CASSLGGTEETQYF,TGTGCCAGCAGCCTAGGGGGCACCGAAGAGACCCAGTACTTC
TRBJ2-3,16,many,TRBD1,TRBV12-5,CASATGVAGWADTQYF,TGTGCTAGTGCCACAGGGGTGGCTGGGTGGGCAGATACGCAGTATTTT
TRBJ2-5,17,many,TRBD2,TRBV11-2,CASSLGGGLAPGETQYF,TGTGCCAGCAGCTTAGGAGGGGGACTAGCGCCGGGAGAGACCCAGTACTTC
TRBJ2-7,15,many,TRBD2,TRBV6-1,CASSTQTSGSYEQYF,TGTGCCAGCAGCACCCAGACTAGCGGTTCCTACGAGCAGTACTTC
TRBJ2-3,13,few,-,TRBV10-1,CASSHGPVSTQYF,TGCGCCAGCAGCCATGGACCGGTCTCCACGCAGTATTTT
TRBJ2-3,16,few,-,TRBV30,CAWSTRRDNVRDTQYF,TGTGCCTGGAGTACTCGTAGGGACAACGTGCGAGATACGCAGTATTTT
TRBJ1-3,13,many,-,TRBV28,CASSTTYGNTIYF,TGTGCCAGCAGCACTACTTATGGAAACACCATATATTTT
TRBJ2-7,13,few,-,TRBV29-1,CSVDGRSSYEQYF,TGCAGCGTTGACGGCAGGAGCTCCTACGAGCAGTACTTC
TRBJ1-1,11,few,-,TRBV2,CASSARIEAFF,TGTGCCAGCAGTGCACGAATCGAGGCTTTCTTT